One sample yielded the 5 T cell receptor beta chains listed below, sequenced in a study of PD-1 blockade in classical Hodgkin lymphoma (dated by TCRdb to 2020 to 2021). Library prep was done by the immunoSEQ multiplex PCR assay. The table comes from immuneACCESS by way of TCRdb, which keeps in-frame sequences with V and J called. Part of the clones is missing from these tables; in studies checked, under half for an unresolved V gene and the rest for unknown reasons. The sample table lists 10,000 to 15,000 clones, 65% to 80% of them with a count of one. The top ten clonotypes cover approximately 1.4% of the sample. The time point tag for this specimen amounts to: cycle 1 day 1 (C1D1), immediately before nivolumab initiation. Every trial patient had relapsed after autologous stem cell transplantation, and cohorts A, B and C differed in prior brentuximab vedotin exposure. Using a Miltenyi CD4+ T cell isolation kit, CD4+ T cells were purified from thawed PBMCs through magnetic negative selection.

This specimen was CD4+ T cells from blood, taken at baseline. The receptors derive from a human donor with classical Hodgkin lymphoma.

This clone has just one count. The chain joins TRBV5-1 to TRBJ1-1; no firm D call. CDR1 and CDR2 (germline): SGHRS, YFSETQ. There are 15 residues in the CDR3. With 0 bases removed from V and 0 bases from J, the gap between germline ends came to 9 bases. CDR3 in DNA: TGCGCCAGCAGCTTGGTCAGGACGATGAACACTGAAGCTTTCTTT. Amino acid sequence: CASSLVRTMNTEAFF.

This rearrangement joins TRBV19 to TRBJ2-2; D unclear. V gave up 7 bases and J gave up 1 base, with 7 bases separating them. The germline gives CDR1 LNHDA, CDR2 SQIVND (reference sequence). The CDR3 loop spans 13 amino acids. DNA for the CDR3: TGTGCCAGTACCCACAGGAACACCGGGGAGCTGTTTTTT. Its protein is CASTHRNTGELFF.

This clone appeared a few times. CDR3: CASSRGQGARYYGYTF. CDR3 bases: TGTGCCAGCAGCCGCGGACAGGGGGCAAGGTACTATGGCTACACCTTC. The genes are TRBV4-2 and TRBJ1-2, with 11 nucleotides matching TRBD1. V gave up 4 bases and J gave up 3 bases; unmatched junction bases: 7. This CDR3 comprises 16 residues. The germline V gene has CDR1 LGHNA and CDR2 YNFKEQ.

In DNA, the CDR3 is TGTGCCAGTAGTATCGGCTACTTTGGATTGAACACTGAAGCTTTCTTT. Its protein product is CASSIGYFGLNTEAFF. The gene calls are TRBV19 and TRBJ1-1, with D unclear. The V end was cut by 3 bases, the J end by 0 bases, with 14 bases between. This CDR3 spans 16 amino acids. Germline lookup yields CDR1 LNHDA and CDR2 SQIVND (reference sequence).

This chain connects TRBV6-4 to TRBJ1-4; the D is unclear. The germline V gene encodes CDR1 MRHNA and CDR2 SNTAGT. The germline V and J ends were trimmed by 7 bases and 0 bases, with 6 bases remaining between them. This CDR3 is built from 13 residues. The CDR3 loop reads CASTRATNEKLFF. Here the CDR3 DNA reads TGTGCCAGCACCAGAGCAACTAATGAAAAACTGTTTTTT.